Below are 8 T cell receptor beta chains sequenced from a single sample in a study of identical twins. TCRdb re-derived calls from the 5' RACE reads in MiXCR, one entry per CDR3 protein. The repertoire holds 640,000 or so distinct CDR3 sequences, with around 5.7% as singletons. Material: naive T cells sorted from blood. The receptor source for this set is a man aged 18-30 years in good health.

This clonotype was observed at least ten times. The chain carries TRBV29-1 and TRBJ2-7; 9 nucleotides match TRBD1. CDR3 length: 15 amino acids. Looked up from germline, CDR1 is SQVTM and CDR2 is ANQGSEA. J was trimmed by 2 bases and V by 6 bases; bases with no gene match: 11. CDR3 in amino acids: CSVKPLGQGTYEQYF. DNA for the CDR3: TGCAGCGTCAAACCCCTAGGACAGGGGACCTACGAGCAGTACTTC.

This clonotype was counted only a few times. V usage is TRBV3-1 and J usage is TRBJ1-6, with no clear D. In germline, CDR1 is LGHDT, CDR2 YNNKEL (reference sequence). Trimming took 1 base from V and 9 from J, leaving 10 bases between them. This CDR3 contains 14 residues. The CDR3 protein is CASSQVPGGSPLHF. In nucleotides, the CDR3 is TGTGCCAGCAGCCAAGTACCAGGAGGTTCACCCCTCCACTTT. The whole variable domain, remainder taken from reference TRBV3-1 and TRBJ1-6, is DTAVSQTPKYLVTQMGNDKSIKCEQNLGHDTMYWYKQDSKKFLKIMFSYNNKELIINETVPNRFSPKSPDKAHLNLHINSLELGDSAVYFCASSQVPGGSPLHFGNGTRLTVT.

This clonotype was found many times. The chain employs TRBV7-8 and TRBJ2-5; D ambiguous. V was pared by 4 bases and J by 5 bases, with 5 bases between. The CDR3 loop spans 11 amino acids. Looked up from germline, CDR1 is SGHVS and CDR2 is FQNEAQ. CDR3 region: CASSSMETQYF. The CDR3 region has the DNA TGTGCCAGCAGCTCCATGGAGACCCAGTACTTC.

This clonotype was detected ten times or more. V is TRBV12-3 or TRBV12-4 and J is TRBJ2-4, with D perhaps assigned TRBD1 or TRBD2 (6 bases each). V was cut by 5 bases and J by 8 bases, with 13 bases left in between. The CDR3 is made up of 13 amino acids. CDR3 loop: CASSGGGWDIQYF. In DNA, the CDR3 is TGTGCCAGCAGTGGAGGGGGTTGGGACATTCAGTACTTC.

The CDR3 region has the DNA TGTGCCAGCAGCCCTGCGCTAGCGGGATTTGCCAAAAACATTCAGTACTTC. Translation: CASSPALAGFAKNIQYF. This chain uses TRBV14 with TRBJ2-4; 9 nucleotides agree with TRBD2. This CDR3 spans 17 amino acids. The germline gives CDR1 SGHDN, CDR2 FVKESK. J lost 1 base, V lost 4 bases, and 8 bases had no gene match.

There are many counts of this clonotype. The gene calls are TRBV3-1 and TRBJ2-7, with TRBD1 identical over 9 bases. CDR1 LGHDT and CDR2 YNNKEL come from the germline V gene (reference sequence). V shed 3 bases, J shed 2 bases, and the junction held 2 bases outside the gene matches. This CDR3 spans 14 amino acids. The CDR3 region has the DNA TGTGCCAGCAGCCAGGGACAGGGCCCCTACGAGCAGTACGTC. This encodes CASSQGQGPYEQYV.

Many counts were recorded for this clonotype. The V and J genes are TRBV9 and TRBJ2-2; tentatively, D is TRBD1 (8 bases). Trimming took 3 bases from V and 3 from J, leaving 15 bases between them. The CDR3 runs 16 residues. CDR1 and CDR2 (germline): SGDLS, YYNGEE. CDR3 bases: TGTGCCAGCAGCGACTGGACAGGGAGGGACACCGGGGAGCTGTTTTTT. Amino acids: CASSDWTGRDTGELFF.

This clonotype was seen many times. This chain links TRBV10-3 with TRBJ2-3; 8 nucleotides line up with TRBD2. The CDR3 consists of 13 residues. V dropped 5 bases and J dropped 4; count of bases not matched to a gene: 2. The germline CDR1 and CDR2 sequences are ENHRY and SYGVKD. The CDR3 bases are TGTGCCATCAGTAGCGGGAGAGCAGATACGCAGTATTTT. This gives the protein CAISSGRADTQYF.